Shown below are 23 T cell receptor beta chains from a single sample sequenced in a study of CD4 T cells in relation to SARS-CoV-2 and coronaviruses. Sequenced by immunoSEQ multiplex PCR; TCRdb stores in-frame clones only, minus some. The table shows 20,000 to 25,000 clones, with more than 70% occurring only once. Their specific antigens are unknown. The unexposed donors gave CD4+ T cells in about 2010-2019, prior to COVID-19. The cells were cultured for over eight days before CD4+ T cells were isolated. The sample taken for sequencing was CD4+ T cells from PBMCs, cultured in vitro. Receptors originate from a human donor in good health.

In the case of this clone: At one end, the junction sequence differs from germline, possibly due to a read error. The chain links TRBV7-3 to TRBJ1-1; D remains unclear. The V gene's germline CDR1 is SGHTA and CDR2 FQGTGA. CDR3 length: 14 amino acids. The CDR3 here is CASSLTSLNTEAFF. The CDR3 DNA reads as TGTGCCAGCAGCCTAACATCACTGAACACTGAAGCTTTCTTT.

This sequence joins TRBV5-1 and TRBJ2-1; 7 bases line up with TRBD2. The CDR3 length is 17 residues. Germline assignment: CDR1 SGHRS and CDR2 YFSETQ. Trimming removed 4 bases from V and 0 bases from J; junction bases left unmatched: 10. CDR3 region: CASSRQTSFSSYNEQFF. The CDR3 DNA is TGCGCCAGCAGCCGACAGACTAGCTTCTCCTCCTACAATGAGCAGTTCTTC.

This clone was seen only a few times. This chain joins TRBV12-5 and TRBJ2-1; 7 bases align to TRBD2. CDR1 is LGHNT, CDR2 FRNRAP, per germline. Trimming at V came to 5 bases and at J to 2 bases, leaving 12 bases not matched to a gene. CDR3 length equals 17 residues. CDR3 nucleotides: TGTGCTAGTGGTCCCAACCCGGACGGGAGGACCTACAATGAGCAGTTCTTC. It encodes CASGPNPDGRTYNEQFF.

This clone has a handful of counts. The chain couples TRBV15 to TRBJ2-6; the D gene is possibly TRBD1 (5 bases). Per germline, CDR1 LNHNV and CDR2 YYDKDF (reference sequence). This CDR3 contains 15 residues. V was clipped by 0 bases and J by 9 bases, with 12 bases between them. CDR3 bases: TGTGCCACCAGCAGAGAGGGGCAGGGCGTCAACGTCCTGACTTTC. This gives the protein CATSREGQGVNVLTF.

The J gene is TRBJ1-5, the V gene TRBV19; no firm D call. Deletions cut 7 bases from V and 1 base from J, with 8 bases between. CDR3 size: 13 residues. Germline lookup yields CDR1 LNHDA and CDR2 SQIVND (reference sequence). CDR3 in DNA: TGTGCCAGTACTCCGGACAGCAATCAGCCCCAGCATTTT. This sequence encodes CASTPDSNQPQHF.

This chain uses TRBV28 with TRBJ2-5; 9 bases fit TRBD1. Looked up from germline, CDR1 is MDHEN and CDR2 is SYDVKM. The CDR3 is 16 amino acids. Trimming took 3 bases from V and 5 from J; bases not matched to a gene: 10. The CDR3 region has the DNA TGTGCCAGCAGTTTGCCCGGGACAGGGCTCGGGGAGACCCAGTACTTC. Protein: CASSLPGTGLGETQYF.

The genes are TRBV12-3 or TRBV12-4 and TRBJ1-2, with D possibly TRBD1 on 6 matching bases. This CDR3 has 13 residues. V lost 2 bases and J lost 11, with 15 bases in between. For the CDR3, the DNA is TGTGCCAGCAGTTTATCAGCGTGGACAGAGTACACCTTC. This codes for CASSLSAWTEYTF.

The CDR3 DNA reads TGTGCCAGCCAGGAGGGATCGAGGGGGGAGACCCAGTACTTC. Residues: CASQEGSRGETQYF. This rearrangement joins TRBV18 to TRBJ2-5; D may correspond to TRBD1 or TRBD2 (6 bases each). V was clipped by 8 bases and J by 5 bases, with 18 bases between them. In germline, CDR1 is KGHSH, CDR2 LQKENI. The CDR3 has 14 amino acids.

This chain joins TRBV7-8 and TRBJ2-7; possibly TRBD1 for D (6 bases). V lost 6 bases and J 1 base, leaving 10 bases between the germline ends. CDR3 length: 13 amino acids. Germline CDR1 SGHVS, CDR2 FQNEAQ. The CDR3 bases are TGTGCCAGCAGTTACGGACAGTCCTACGAGCAGTACTTC. This gives the protein CASSYGQSYEQYF.

V and J are TRBV30 and TRBJ2-7; no reliable D call. The CDR3 length is 12 residues. In germline, CDR1 is GTSNPN, CDR2 SVGIG (reference sequence). V lost 2 bases and J lost 0, with 5 bases in between. CDR3 nucleotides: TGTGCCTGGAGTCTCGGCTCCTACGAGCAGTACTTC. It yields the protein CAWSLGSYEQYF.

This clone was counted a few times. J is TRBJ1-3 and V is TRBV5-1; TRBD1 matches 9 bases. The V and J ends lost 4 bases and 0 bases, in that order; junction bases with no gene match: 11. Germline V lookup: CDR1 SGHRS, CDR2 YFSETQ. This CDR3 is built from 18 residues. Written as DNA, the CDR3 is TGCGCCAGCAGCCAGGCCGGACAGGGGTTAATCTCTGGAAACACCATATATTTT. Protein: CASSQAGQGLISGNTIYF.

The chain uses TRBV28 and TRBJ1-1; possibly TRBD1 for D (5 bases). Looked up from germline, CDR1 is MDHEN and CDR2 is SYDVKM. This CDR3 contains 14 residues. Trimming removed 6 bases at V and 0 bases at J, with 11 bases between. The DNA of the CDR3 is TGTGCCAGCAGCTGGGGCGGGGTGAACACTGAAGCTTTCTTT. It is translated as CASSWGGVNTEAFF.

The chain combines TRBV30 with TRBJ1-4, with 9 nucleotides matching TRBD1. The CDR3 extends over 12 amino acids. V was pared by 5 bases and J by 5 bases, with 0 bases of the junction left unmatched. CDR1 is GTSNPN, CDR2 SVGIG, per germline (reference sequence). The DNA for the CDR3 is TGTGCCTGGGACAGGGGGAATGAAAAACTGTTTTTT. Amino acids: CAWDRGNEKLFF.

V and J are TRBV10-1 and TRBJ2-2, with D unresolved. Germline CDR1 WNHNN, CDR2 SYGVQD (reference sequence). The CDR3 runs to 13 residues. Trimming cost V 7 bases and J 0 bases, with 6 bases left between them. CDR3 residues: CASTRTNTGELFF. The CDR3 DNA reads TGCGCCAGCACCCGAACGAACACCGGGGAGCTGTTTTTT.

Only one count was recorded for this clone. The chain couples TRBV2 to TRBJ1-5, with D hard to call. The germline V and J ends were trimmed by 3 bases and 1 base, with 10 bases remaining between them. This CDR3 is built from 15 residues. Germline V lookup: CDR1 SNHLY, CDR2 FYNNEI. The chain's CDR3 is CASSDDRASNQPQHF. Here the CDR3 DNA reads TGTGCCAGCAGTGACGACCGGGCCAGCAATCAGCCCCAGCATTTT.

This rearrangement joins TRBV9 to TRBJ1-1; TRBD1 matches 10 bases. J gave up 4 bases and V 6 bases, and 9 bases lay outside the gene matches. Germline CDR1 SGDLS, CDR2 YYNGEE. The CDR3 is 15 amino acids. CDR3 DNA sequence: TGTGCCAGCACCAGACTAGGGACAGGGGTCACTGAAGCTTTCTTT. Amino acids: CASTRLGTGVTEAFF.

Only a few counts were recorded for this clone. The chain is built from TRBV6-5 and TRBJ2-7; a possible D gene is TRBD1 (6 bases). Germline V gene lookup returns CDR1 MNHEY and CDR2 SVGAGI. The CDR3 sequence is 13 residues long. The germline V and J ends were trimmed by 6 bases and 2 bases, with 11 bases remaining between them. The CDR3 sequence is CASRGGHPYEQYF. The CDR3 DNA sequence: TGTGCCAGCAGAGGGGGTCATCCCTACGAGCAGTACTTC.

V usage is TRBV7-3 and J usage is TRBJ2-7; 8 bases line up with TRBD1. Unmatched junction bases numbered 8, after V lost 1 base and J lost 6 bases. Germline CDR1 is SGHTA and CDR2 is FQGTGA. The CDR3 runs 15 residues. The CDR3 region has the DNA TGTGCCAGCAGCTTAATGGGGCAGGGGGCAGCCGAGCAGTACTTC. Its protein product is CASSLMGQGAAEQYF. Full variable domain (rest looked up from reference TRBV7-3 and TRBJ2-7): GAGVSQTPSNKVTEKGKYVELRCDPISGHTALYWYRQSLGQGPEFLIYFQGTGAADDSGLPNDRFFAVRPEGSVSTLKIQRTERGDSAVYLCASSLMGQGAAEQYFGPGTRLTVT.

The V and J genes are TRBV7-9 and TRBJ1-4, with a possible D match to TRBD1 (5 bases). This CDR3 spans 14 amino acids. With 3 bases removed from V and 2 bases from J, the gap between germline ends came to 7 bases. Germline V lookup: CDR1 SEHNR, CDR2 FQNEAQ (reference sequence). CDR3 in DNA: TGTGCCAGCAGCTTGGGGGGTACTAATGAAAAACTGTTTTTT. Translating it yields CASSLGGTNEKLFF. The complete variable domain, with remaining parts taken from reference TRBV7-9 and TRBJ1-4, reads DTGVSQNPRHKITKRGQNVTFRCDPISEHNRLYWYRQTLGQGPEFLTYFQNEAQLEKSRLLSDRFSAERPKGSFSTLEIQRTEQGDSAMYLCASSLGGTNEKLFFGSGTQLSVL.

The chain recombines TRBV19 with TRBJ2-1; D could derive from TRBD1 or TRBD2 (6 bases each). CDR3 size: 11 residues. Germline loops: CDR1 LNHDA, CDR2 SQIVND (reference sequence). Trimming took 11 bases from V and 7 from J, leaving 12 bases between them. The CDR3 region is CACRRGNEQFF. The CDR3 DNA follows: TGTGCCTGCCGGAGGGGGAATGAGCAGTTCTTC. Complete variable domain (other parts from reference TRBV19 and TRBJ2-1): DGGITQSPKYLFRKEGQNVTLSCEQNLNHDAMYWYRQDPGQGLRLIYYSQIVNDFQKGDIAEGYSVSREKKESFPLTVTSAQKNPTAFYLCACRRGNEQFFGPGTRLTVL.

The chain employs TRBV5-4 and TRBJ1-1, with D uncertain. From germline, CDR1 is SGHNT and CDR2 YYREEE (reference sequence). The CDR3 consists of 15 residues. V lost 3 bases and J lost 0, with 12 bases in between. DNA of the CDR3: TGTGCCAGCAGCTATGAAAACCGTATGAACACTGAAGCTTTCTTT. It is translated as CASSYENRMNTEAFF.

CDR3 sequence: CASRSGQPNTGELFF. The CDR3 DNA reads TGTGCCAGCAGGTCCGGGCAGCCGAACACCGGGGAGCTGTTTTTT. The chain has TRBV7-2 and TRBJ2-2; D unresolved. The CDR3 covers 15 residues. Trimming stripped 6 bases from V and 0 bases from J, with 11 bases between. Germline assignment: CDR1 SGHTA and CDR2 FQGNSA.

This clone was observed a handful of times. This rearrangement joins TRBV30 to TRBJ1-3; D is possibly TRBD1 (6 bases). The CDR3 spans 17 residues. Germline CDR1 is GTSNPN and CDR2 is SVGIG (reference sequence). V was pared by 3 bases and J by 0 bases, with 18 bases between. CDR3 coding DNA: TGTGCCTGGAGCCCGCAGGGGTGGGGAGGCTCTGGAAACACCATATATTTT. Translation: CAWSPQGWGGSGNTIYF.